This TCR beta chain was retrieved from a study of early T cells in non-severe SARS-CoV-2 infection. As for the study in general: Whole-blood bulk RNA, unsorted, was sequenced, and chains were unpaired.

Individual cDNA molecules were tagged with unique molecular identifiers. Each CDR3 protein is one row after TCRdb ran MiXCR on the 5' RACE reads. The repertoire includes about 29,000 distinct CDR3 sequences, around 4.4% of them detected once, and roughly 11% sits in the top ten. The V end lost 4 bases, the J end lost 6 bases, and 16 bases lay between the germline ends. This CDR3 is built from 14 residues. Germline assignment: CDR1 SGHKS and CDR2 YYEKEE (reference sequence). The table lists this clonotype with many counts. The clonotype was recovered from an adult who was a healthcare worker with PCR-confirmed SARS-CoV-2 infection or an uninfected control (not recorded which). The chain couples TRBV5-5 to TRBJ1-1; D may be TRBD1 (5 bases). Sequencing input: whole blood. DNA for the CDR3: TGTGCCAGCAGCCCGGGGACCGTCGGGGCTGAAGCTTTCTTT. Its translation is CASSPGTVGAEAFF. Full variable domain (rest looked up from reference TRBV5-5 and TRBJ1-1): DAGVTQSPTHLIKTRGQQVTLRCSPISGHKSVSWYQQVLGQGPQFIFQYYEKEERGRGNFPDRFSARQFPNYSSELNVNALLLGDSALYLCASSPGTVGAEAFFGQGTRLTVV.